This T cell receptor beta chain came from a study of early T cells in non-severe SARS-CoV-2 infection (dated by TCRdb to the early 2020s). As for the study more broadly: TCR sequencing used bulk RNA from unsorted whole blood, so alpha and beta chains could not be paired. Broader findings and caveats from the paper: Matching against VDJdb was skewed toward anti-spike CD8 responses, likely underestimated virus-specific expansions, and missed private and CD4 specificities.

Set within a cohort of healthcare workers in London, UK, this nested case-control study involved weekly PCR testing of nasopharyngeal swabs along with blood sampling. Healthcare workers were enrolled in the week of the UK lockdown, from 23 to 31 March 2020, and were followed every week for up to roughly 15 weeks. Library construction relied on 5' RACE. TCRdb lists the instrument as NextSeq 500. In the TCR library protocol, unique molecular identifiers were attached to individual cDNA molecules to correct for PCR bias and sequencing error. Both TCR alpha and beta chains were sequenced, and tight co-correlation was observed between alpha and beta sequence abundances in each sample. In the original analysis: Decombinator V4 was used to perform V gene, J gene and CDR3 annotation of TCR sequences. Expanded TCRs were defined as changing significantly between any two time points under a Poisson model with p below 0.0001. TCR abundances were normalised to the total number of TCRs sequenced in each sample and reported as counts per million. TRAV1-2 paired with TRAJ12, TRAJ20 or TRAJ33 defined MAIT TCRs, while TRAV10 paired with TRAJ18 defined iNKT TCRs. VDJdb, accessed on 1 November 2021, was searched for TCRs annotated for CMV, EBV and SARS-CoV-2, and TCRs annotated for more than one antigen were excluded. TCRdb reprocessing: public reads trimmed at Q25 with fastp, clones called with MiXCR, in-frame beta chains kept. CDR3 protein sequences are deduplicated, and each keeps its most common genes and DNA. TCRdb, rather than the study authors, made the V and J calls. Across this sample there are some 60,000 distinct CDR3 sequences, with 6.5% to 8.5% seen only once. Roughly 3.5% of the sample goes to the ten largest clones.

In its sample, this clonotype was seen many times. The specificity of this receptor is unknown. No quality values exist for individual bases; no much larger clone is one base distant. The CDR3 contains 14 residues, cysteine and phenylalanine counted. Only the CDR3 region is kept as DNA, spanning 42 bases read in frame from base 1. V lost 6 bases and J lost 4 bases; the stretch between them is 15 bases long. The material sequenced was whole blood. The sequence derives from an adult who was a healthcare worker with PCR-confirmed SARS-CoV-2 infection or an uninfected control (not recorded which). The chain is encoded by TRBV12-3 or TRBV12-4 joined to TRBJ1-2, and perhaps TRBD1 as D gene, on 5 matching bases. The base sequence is TGTGCCAGCAGCCCAAGTGCGCAGGGCTATGGCTACACCTTC. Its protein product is CASSPSAQGYGYTF.